This entry describes one T cell receptor (beta chain). This sample is drawn from a study of T cell responses to AZD1222 COVID-19 vaccine. Sequencing was performed with immunoSEQ multiplex PCR; in TCRdb, only in-frame clones are kept and a portion is missing. The sample has 83,000 or so clones, around 93% seen once; the top ten hold 25% to 30%. V was trimmed by 0 bases and J by 4 bases, leaving 11 bases between them. The CDR3 totals 15 residues. Germline V gene lookup returns CDR1 MNHNY and CDR2 SVGAGI (reference sequence). The rearrangement uses TRBV6-6 and TRBJ2-3; D gene uncertain. The sequence was collected from an adult who received the AZD1222 COVID-19 vaccine. The sample in question was peripheral blood, obtained 28 days after the second AZD1222 dose. The CDR3 is CASSYSFTGADTQYF. The CDR3 bases are TGTGCCAGCAGTTACTCGTTCACTGGGGCAGATACGCAGTATTTT.